The sequence of this T cell receptor (beta chain) was determined in a study of a mutant IDH1 vaccine in newly diagnosed glioma. Study overall: Commencement of vaccination occurred 4-6 weeks following radiotherapy alone, or concurrently with temozolomide cycles. Standard pretreatment was either radiotherapy, temozolomide, or, for most, radiochemotherapy with temozolomide.

V was pared by 5 bases and J by 4 bases, with 4 bases of the junction left unmatched. This CDR3 comprises 13 residues. Germline V gene sequence: CDR1 ENHRY, CDR2 SYGVKD. The repertoire was sequenced with immunoSEQ multiplex PCR; TCRdb's copy has only in-frame clones and lacks some. The sample lists 60,000 to 65,000 clones, roughly four fifths occurring once. Time point indicated: week 35, safety follow-up. The content of each vaccine dose was 300 ug of mutant IDH1 20-mer peptide, and topical imiquimod accompanied it. General study results and limits: Apparently, pseudoprogression bore no relation to changes among the top peripheral T cell clonotypes.

In the case of this clone: What it binds is not known.

Source: PBMCs, taken from a glioma patient whose treatment included an IDH1 peptide vaccine. The clonotype comes from a man between 40 and 49 years old with glioma. The chain combines TRBV10-3 with TRBJ1-2; 7 positions agree with TRBD1. The CDR3 region is CAISMDRTYGYTF. Written as DNA, the CDR3 is TGTGCCATCAGTATGGACAGGACCTATGGCTACACCTTC.